Listed below are T cell receptor beta chains from one sample, sequenced in a study of T cells in pancreatic ductal adenocarcinoma. Clones were read by immunoSEQ multiplex PCR, and TCRdb kept only the in-frame ones, dropping some. The sample contains about 100,000 clones, 90% to 95% of which appear only once. The sample was PBMCs. These receptors all stem from a human donor with pancreatic ductal adenocarcinoma. The CDR3 runs from the conserved cysteine through the conserved F or W. Each record gives: J gene, V gene, D gene, CDR3 DNA, CDR3 protein. A D gene is named only where the DNA matches it firmly.

TRBJ1-3 | TRBV6-5 | NA | TGTGCCAGCAAAAAAACATCATCTGGAAACACCATATATTTT | CASKKTSSGNTIYF
TRBJ2-1 | TRBV20-1 | NA | TGCAGTGCCCTCCGAGAGCTGCAGTTCTTC | CSALRELQFF
TRBJ2-1 | TRBV27 | TRBD2 | TGTGCCAGCAGTCCCCCCCCGGGACTAGCGGAGGATTTGCAGTTCTTC | CASSPPPGLAEDLQFF
TRBJ2-7 | TRBV2 | NA | TGTGCCAGCAGTGAAGCGAGATACTACGAGCAGTACTTC | CASSEARYYEQYF
TRBJ1-5 | TRBV7-2 | TRBD1 | TGTGCCAGCAGCTCGACAGGGGGCGGGACCCAGCATTTT | CASSSTGGGTQHF
TRBJ2-7 | TRBV19 | TRBD1 | TGTGCCAGTAGCCCGGGACAGGGATTCGACGAGCAGTACTTC | CASSPGQGFDEQYF
TRBJ2-1 | TRBV19 | TRBD2 | TGTGCCAGTAGTGGGACTAGCCGGAATGAGCAGTTCTTC | CASSGTSRNEQFF
TRBJ2-2 | TRBV4-1 | TRBD1 | TGCGCCAGCAGCCAACGGCGACAGGGGGCTTCCGGGGAGCTGTTTTTT | CASSQRRQGASGELFF
TRBJ2-7 | TRBV19 | NA | TGTGCCAGTAGTCCGGGCTACGAGCAGTACTTC | CASSPGYEQYF
TRBJ2-7 | TRBV6-5 | TRBD1 | TGTGCCAGCAGTTACACTCGAGGACAGGGCTACGAGCAGTACTTC | CASSYTRGQGYEQYF
TRBJ2-3 | TRBV10-2 | TRBD2 | TGCGCCAGCAGGGGTTCTAGCGGGATTCAGGATACGCAGTATTTT | CASRGSSGIQDTQYF
TRBJ2-3 | TRBV19 | NA | TGTGCCAGTAGTATTACCGGGGTCCGAGATACGCAGTATTTT | CASSITGVRDTQYF
TRBJ1-1 | TRBV6-5 | TRBD1 | TGTGCCAGCGGTATGGACAGGGTAACTGAAGCTTTCTTT | CASGMDRVTEAFF
TRBJ2-7 | TRBV6-5 | NA | TGTGCCAGCAGACCCAGAGGGACCTACGAGCAGTACTTC | CASRPRGTYEQYF
TRBJ2-7 | TRBV5-1 | TRBD2 | TGCGCCAGCAGCCCCGCTAGCGGGCCTATCTACGAGCAGTACTTC | CASSPASGPIYEQYF
TRBJ1-5 | TRBV28 | NA | TGTGCCAGCAGTTTCTCGTATCAGCCCCAGCATTTT | CASSFSYQPQHF
TRBJ2-7 | TRBV5-6 | NA | TGTGCCAGCAGTCAACCACAGGGAGTCTACGAGCAGTACTTC | CASSQPQGVYEQYF
TRBJ2-4 | TRBV9 | NA | TGTGCCAGCAGCGTCGACATAAAGGAAGACATTCAGTACTTC | CASSVDIKEDIQYF
TRBJ2-2 | TRBV5-8 | TRBD1 | TGTGCCAGCAGCACGGGACAGCTCACCGGGGAGCTGTTTTTT | CASSTGQLTGELFF
TRBJ2-7 | TRBV11-2 | NA | TGTGCCAGCAGCCCCGGTCGAGGCTCCTACGAGCAGTACTTC | CASSPGRGSYEQYF
TRBJ2-3 | TRBV5-1 | NA | TGCGCCAGCAGCTTGGGGTGGGGCAGCACAGATACGCAGTATTTT | CASSLGWGSTDTQYF
TRBJ2-5 | TRBV4-1 | TRBD1 | TGCGCCAGCAGCCAAGTGATTGGCAGGGGGATCGTGACCCAGTACTTC | CASSQVIGRGIVTQYF